Shown below are 26 T cell receptor beta chains from a single sample sequenced in a study of cytomegalovirus exposure and HLA in healthy donors. PCR involved 60 Vbeta and 13 Jbeta primers. Profiling relied on immunoSEQ multiplex PCR, and the TCRdb table lists in-frame clones only, not all of them. The profile shows about 90,000 clones, about two thirds of them singletons. Specimen: PBMCs. The receptors were gathered from a woman in her forties or fifties in good health and CMV-seropositive.

This clone was recorded a few times. V usage is TRBV7-2 and J usage is TRBJ1-4, with D tentatively TRBD1 (5 bases). The germline V gene has CDR1 SGHTA and CDR2 FQGNSA. Trimming cost V 1 base and J 7 bases, with 13 bases left between them. The CDR3 runs to 15 residues. The CDR3 bases are TGTGCCAGCAGCTTAGGGTCCGGGGGAGGTGAAAAACTGTTTTTT. This translates into CASSLGSGGGEKLFF.

The V and J genes are TRBV14 and TRBJ1-2; 9 bases are a match to TRBD1. Germline values: CDR1 SGHDN, CDR2 FVKESK. The CDR3 runs 14 residues. The junction had 1 base not matched to a gene; V was cut back by 1 base and J by 4 bases. This CDR3 reads CASSQGTGVYGYTF. CDR3 sequence (DNA): TGTGCCAGCAGCCAAGGGACAGGGGTCTATGGCTACACCTTC. Looking up the rest from reference TRBV14 and TRBJ1-2 gives the full variable domain: EAGVTQFPSHSVIEKGQTVTLRCDPISGHDNLYWYRRVMGKEIKFLLHFVKESKQDESGMPNNRFLAERTGGTYSTLKVQPAELEDSGVYFCASSQGTGVYGYTFGSGTRLTVV.

The chain links TRBV5-5 to TRBJ2-3, with 7 bases that match TRBD1. The CDR3 contains 15 residues. V shed 2 bases and J 3 bases; nucleotides not matched to a gene: 6. Germline values: CDR1 SGHKS, CDR2 YYEKEE (reference sequence). The DNA of the CDR3 is TGTGCCAGCAGCTTCCGAGGGGGCTTGACAGATACGCAGTATTTT. The encoded protein is CASSFRGGLTDTQYF.

The CDR3 DNA follows: TGTGCCAGCAGTTACCTGCAGGGGGGCACCTACGAGCAGTACTTC. Its translation: CASSYLQGGTYEQYF. J is TRBJ2-7 and V is TRBV6-6, with TRBD1 as a possible D gene (7 bases). The CDR3 has 15 residues. V was pared by 2 bases and J by 2 bases, with 13 bases between. CDR1 and CDR2 (germline): MNHNY, SVGAGI (reference sequence).

This chain connects TRBV28 to TRBJ1-1; no definite D call. The CDR3 is made up of 13 amino acids. V was clipped by 5 bases and J by 5 bases, with 12 bases between them. Germline CDR1 and CDR2: MDHEN and SYDVKM. In DNA form, the CDR3 reads TGTGCCAGCAGTCTAACACGAGGTACTGAAGCTTTCTTT. Translating it yields CASSLTRGTEAFF.

This CDR3 is CASSPQGGGYAETQYF. CDR3 DNA sequence: TGTGCCAGCAGCCCACAGGGGGGGGGTTATGCAGAGACCCAGTACTTC. The chain couples TRBV9 to TRBJ2-5, with D maybe TRBD1 (8 bases). Trimming took off 4 bases at V and 4 bases at J, with 20 bases between the two ends. The CDR3 has 16 residues. CDR1 and CDR2 (germline): SGDLS, YYNGEE.

The gene calls are TRBV28 and TRBJ1-2; TRBD1 is a possible D gene (5 bases). The V end was cut by 6 bases, the J end by 4 bases, with 18 bases between. The CDR3 runs to 15 residues. Germline CDR1 reads MDHEN; CDR2 reads SYDVKM. The DNA for the CDR3 is TGTGCCAGCAGCACCTCTGGGGGGGGAAGCTATGGCTACACCTTC. Translated, it gives CASSTSGGGSYGYTF.

There are a few counts of this clone. This chain uses TRBV5-1 with TRBJ2-7; a possible D gene is TRBD2 (5 bases). Trimming pared 0 bases from V and 3 bases from J, leaving 13 bases between. CDR1 and CDR2 from the germline V gene are SGHRS and YFSETQ. The CDR3 is 15 residues long. CDR3 protein: CASSLDEGSFYEQYF. The CDR3 region has the DNA TGCGCCAGCAGCTTGGACGAGGGATCCTTCTACGAGCAGTACTTC.

This chain connects TRBV7-9 to TRBJ2-2, with unresolved D. V dropped 2 bases and J dropped 4 bases, with 8 bases sitting between them. This CDR3 spans 14 amino acids. From germline, CDR1 is SEHNR and CDR2 FQNEAQ (reference sequence). CDR3 amino acids: CASSLTSSTGELFF. Written as DNA, the CDR3 is TGTGCCAGCAGCTTAACATCTAGCACCGGGGAGCTGTTTTTT.

This clone was observed at least ten times. An end of the junction differs from the germline gene, which may be a read error. Other DNA sequences from this sample encode an identical CDR3 as well. CDR3 sequence reads: CASSYSGSDEQYF. The DNA for the CDR3 is TGTGCCAGCAGTTACTCTGGGAGCGACGAGCAGTACTTC. V is TRBV10-2 and J is TRBJ2-7; D may be TRBD2 (5 bases). CDR3 length: 13 amino acids. Germline V gene sequence: CDR1 WSHSY, CDR2 SAAADI.

V gene TRBV4-1 combines with J gene TRBJ1-1, with TRBD1 as a possible D gene (5 bases). Looked up from germline, CDR1 is MGHRA and CDR2 is YSYEKL. The V end was cut by 0 bases, the J end by 7 bases, with 9 bases between. CDR3 length equals 13 residues. In nucleotides, the CDR3 is TGCGCCAGCAGCCAAGATAGGGGACTTGAAGCTTTCTTT. Translated: CASSQDRGLEAFF.

The chain combines TRBV4-1 with TRBJ1-5; perhaps TRBD1 as D (6 bases). Germline V gene lookup returns CDR1 MGHRA and CDR2 YSYEKL. Between the trimmed V and J ends, which lost 4 bases and 5 bases, there was a span of 15 bases. This CDR3 comprises 15 residues. Written as DNA, the CDR3 is TGCGCCAGCAGCCGTGAAGGGGGGGCCTATCAGCCCCAGCATTTT. It is translated as CASSREGGAYQPQHF.

The chain is built from TRBV5-1 and TRBJ1-2; 7 bases fit TRBD1. J gave up 2 bases and V 4 bases, and 11 bases lay outside the gene matches. This CDR3 spans 16 amino acids. The germline V gene encodes CDR1 SGHRS and CDR2 YFSETQ. The CDR3 DNA sequence: TGCGCCAGCAGCCCCGGTGGAGGGGGCTGGAACTATGGCTACACCTTC. This encodes CASSPGGGGWNYGYTF.

The CDR3 region is CASSKTSGGDADTQYF. CDR3 sequence (DNA): TGTGCCAGTAGTAAGACTAGCGGGGGGGATGCAGATACGCAGTATTTT. The V and J genes are TRBV19 and TRBJ2-3, with 14 positions matching TRBD2. This CDR3 spans 16 amino acids. In germline, CDR1 is LNHDA, CDR2 SQIVND (reference sequence). After removal of 4 bases from V and 4 bases from J, the junction contained 4 bases not matched to a gene.

The CDR3 region has the DNA TGTGCCAGCAGCTTATACCCCGGACAGGTAGAAGACTATGGCTACACCTTC. Protein product: CASSLYPGQVEDYGYTF. The chain uses TRBV11-2 and TRBJ1-2, with 7 bases identical to TRBD1. The trim removed 2 bases at V and 3 bases at J, leaving 12 bases unmatched. This CDR3 spans 17 amino acids. Germline lookup yields CDR1 SGHAT and CDR2 FQNNGV. The full variable domain, its missing parts supplied by reference TRBV11-2 and TRBJ1-2, is EAGVAQSPRYKIIEKRQSVAFWCNPISGHATLYWYQQILGQGPKLLIQFQNNGVVDDSQLPKDRFSAERLKGVDSTLKIQPAKLEDSAVYLCASSLYPGQVEDYGYTFGSGTRLTVV.

The chain couples TRBV30 to TRBJ2-5; TRBD1 matches 7 bases. Per germline, CDR1 GTSNPN and CDR2 SVGIG (reference sequence). With V trimmed by 5 bases and J by 3 bases, 6 bases remained unmatched. The length of the CDR3 is 13 residues. The CDR3 nucleotides are TGTGCCTGGTCCCGGGACAGCAAAGAGACCCAGTACTTC. It is translated as CAWSRDSKETQYF.

This rearrangement joins TRBV6-6 to TRBJ1-5; 8 positions match TRBD1. J lost 0 bases, V lost 4 bases, and 5 bases had no gene match. Germline CDR1 reads MNHNY; CDR2 reads SVGAGI (reference sequence). The CDR3 runs to 16 residues. The CDR3 bases are TGTGCCAGCAGTTCAGGGACAGGCTTTAGCAATCAGCCCCAGCATTTT. It is translated as CASSSGTGFSNQPQHF.

The chain is built from TRBV27 and TRBJ2-6, with D perhaps TRBD2 (5 bases). CDR1 and CDR2 from the germline V gene are MNHEY and SMNVEV (reference sequence). V gave up 5 bases and J gave up 3 bases, with 14 bases separating them. The CDR3 spans 16 residues. The CDR3 loop is CASSLRTGSGANVLTF. CDR3 DNA sequence: TGTGCCAGCAGTCTCAGGACGGGGAGTGGGGCCAACGTCCTGACTTTC.

The chain has TRBV21-1 and TRBJ2-7; the D call of TRBD2 is as the table states it, not checked on the DNA. TRBV21-1 represents a pseudogene. The CDR3 sequence is 13 residues long. CDR3 DNA: TGTGCCAGTGAAAGGACTGAGACCTACGAGCAGTACTTC. Translated: CASERTETYEQYF.

The chain employs TRBV7-9 and TRBJ1-1; D may be TRBD1 (5 bases). CDR1 SEHNR and CDR2 FQNEAQ come from the germline V gene (reference sequence). Trimming stripped 3 bases from V and 2 bases from J, with 13 bases between. The CDR3 has 15 amino acids. The CDR3 is CASSFLGEGNTEAFF. The CDR3 bases are TGTGCCAGCAGCTTTCTAGGGGAAGGCAACACTGAAGCTTTCTTT.

This clone was seen once. The V gene is TRBV5-5, the J gene TRBJ1-3; TRBD1 agrees at 7 bases. The CDR3 runs to 14 residues. V lost 3 bases to trimming and J lost 0 bases; unmatched junction nucleotides: 0. Germline values: CDR1 SGHKS, CDR2 YYEKEE (reference sequence). The CDR3 region has the DNA TGTGCCAGCAGCTGGGACAGCTCTGGAAACACCATATATTTT. It specifies CASSWDSSGNTIYF.

This clone was seen a single time. This chain uses TRBV4-3 with TRBJ1-6, with a possible D match to TRBD1 (5 bases). Trimming shortened V by 0 bases and J by 5 bases, and 8 bases separated the two germline ends. This CDR3 comprises 15 residues. CDR1 LGHNA and CDR2 YSLEER come from the germline V gene. In nucleotides, the CDR3 is TGCGCCAGCAGCCAAGATGGGACTGATAATTCACCCCTCCACTTT. It translates to CASSQDGTDNSPLHF.

V usage is TRBV5-1 and J usage is TRBJ2-7; 8 positions agree with TRBD2. Germline CDR1 is SGHRS and CDR2 is YFSETQ. Trimming removed 4 bases from V and 5 bases from J; junction bases left unmatched: 8. This CDR3 comprises 14 residues. The CDR3 DNA reads as TGCGCCAGCAGCCTGGAGGGACTAGAGAACGAGCAGTACTTC. Amino acids: CASSLEGLENEQYF.

This clone was seen only a few times. The chain uses TRBV28 and TRBJ1-2; a possible D gene is TRBD1 (6 bases). In germline, CDR1 is MDHEN, CDR2 SYDVKM. There are 14 residues in the CDR3. The V end was cut by 1 base, the J end by 4 bases, with 10 bases between. CDR3 coding DNA: TGTGCCAGCAGTTTATTAGGGGGAAGCTATGGCTACACCTTC. Protein product: CASSLLGGSYGYTF.

This clone was counted a few times. This rearrangement joins TRBV19 to TRBJ2-5; TRBD2 agrees at 7 bases. The CDR3 loop spans 15 amino acids. After removal of 10 bases from V and 0 bases from J, the junction contained 11 bases not matched to a gene. From germline, CDR1 is LNHDA and CDR2 SQIVND (reference sequence). This chain's CDR3 is CATRGEGMDQETQYF. CDR3 DNA: TGTGCCACCCGGGGGGAGGGTATGGACCAAGAGACCCAGTACTTC.

The gene calls are TRBV30 and TRBJ1-4, with D tentatively TRBD1 (5 bases). CDR1 is GTSNPN and CDR2 is SVGIG in the germline V gene (reference sequence). The V and J ends lost 1 base and 0 bases respectively, with 15 bases between them. The CDR3 contains 17 residues. The CDR3 sequence: CAWSDPTDFSTNEKLFF. Here the CDR3 DNA reads TGTGCCTGGAGTGATCCGACAGATTTCTCAACTAATGAAAAACTGTTTTTT.